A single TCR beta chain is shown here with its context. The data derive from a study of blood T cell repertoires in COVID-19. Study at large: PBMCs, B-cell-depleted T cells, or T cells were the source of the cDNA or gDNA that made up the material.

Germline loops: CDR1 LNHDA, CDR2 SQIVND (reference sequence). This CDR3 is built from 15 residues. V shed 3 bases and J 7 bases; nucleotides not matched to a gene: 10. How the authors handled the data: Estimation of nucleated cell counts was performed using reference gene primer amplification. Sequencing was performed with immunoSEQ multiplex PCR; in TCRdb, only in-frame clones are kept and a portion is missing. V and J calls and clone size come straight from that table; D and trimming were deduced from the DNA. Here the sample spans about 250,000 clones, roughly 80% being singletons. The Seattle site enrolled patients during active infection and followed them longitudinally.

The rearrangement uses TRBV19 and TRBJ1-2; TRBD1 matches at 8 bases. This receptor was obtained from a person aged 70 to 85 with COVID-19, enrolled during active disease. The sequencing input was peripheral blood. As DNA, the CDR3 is TGTGCCAGTAGTATGGCTCCGACAGGGGAGTCTGGCTACACCTTC. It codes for CASSMAPTGESGYTF.